The rows below give T cell receptor beta chains drawn from one sample of a study of siplizumab effects on memory and regulatory T cells. Their cognate antigens are unknown. Assay: immunoSEQ multiplex PCR; the TCRdb copy retains only in-frame clones and omits some. In the table there are 9,500 to 15,000 clones, approximately 45% of which are singletons. Input material: CFSE-low (dividing) CD8+ T cells sorted from an allogeneic mixed lymphocyte reaction. All receptors derive from a human donor in good health; the cells came from an allogeneic mixed lymphocyte reaction. Some clones in this sample may be carry-over from other donors' samples. CDR3s include the opening cysteine and the closing phenylalanine or tryptophan. A D gene is named only where the DNA matches it firmly. Clone size, where shown, is once, few, many, or a class for clones that have expanded.

size	D	V	J	DNA	CDR3
-	-	TRBV19	TRBJ2-7	TGTGCCAGTAGTCTGACTGGTATTACCTACGAGCAGTACTTC	CASSLTGITYEQYF
-	-	TRBV27	TRBJ1-6	TGTGCCAGCAGTTTACTCCGGACAGAGGGCTTGCTAAATTCACCCCTCCACTTT	CASSLLRTEGLLNSPLHF
-	-	TRBV2	TRBJ2-7	TGTGCCAGCAGCTTAGTCGGCAGAGACTACGAGCAGTACTTC	CASSLVGRDYEQYF
-	-	TRBV7-8	TRBJ2-3	TGTGCCAGCAGCTTAGTCCGGGTAGCGGAGATCACAGATACGCAGTATTTT	CASSLVRVAEITDTQYF
medium-sized	-	TRBV7-9	TRBJ1-3	TGTGCCAGCAGCCCCGAGGGCTCTGGAAACACCATATATTTT	CASSPEGSGNTIYF
few	TRBD1	TRBV4-1	TRBJ1-1	TGCGCCAGCAGCCAGACAGGGGGGTGGACTGAAGCTTTCTTT	CASSQTGGWTEAFF
few	-	TRBV18	TRBJ2-3	TGTGCCAGCTCACCAACCTCATCTAGCACAGATACGCAGTATTTT	CASSPTSSSTDTQYF
-	TRBD1	TRBV28	TRBJ2-1	TGTGCCAGCCTCGGGACAGGGGACAATGAGCAGTTCTTC	CASLGTGDNEQFF
-	-	TRBV7-9	TRBJ2-7	TGTGCCAGCAGTCTCCAATGGGCTAGCGCCTACGAGCAGTACTTC	CASSLQWASAYEQYF
-	-	TRBV19	TRBJ1-1	TGTGCCAGTAGTATGTACAGGAACACTGAAGCTTTCTTT	CASSMYRNTEAFF
-	-	TRBV2	TRBJ2-7	TGTGCCAGCAGTCGGGTGGGAAGCTCCTACGAGCAGTACTTC	CASSRVGSSYEQYF
-	TRBD2	TRBV11-2	TRBJ2-7	TGTGCCAGCAGCCTAGCGGAGACCTACGAGCAGTACTTC	CASSLAETYEQYF
few	-	TRBV7-9	TRBJ1-2	TGTGCCAGCAGCTTCTCGGGGATTATTCTGTATGGCTACACCTTC	CASSFSGIILYGYTF
-	-	TRBV4-1	TRBJ2-7	TGCGCCAGCAGCCAAGGGGGGAGGTCCTACGAGCAGTACTTC	CASSQGGRSYEQYF
-	-	TRBV19	TRBJ1-3	TGTGCCACCCGACCCGGGCAGGGAGGAGGAAACACCATATATTTT	CATRPGQGGGNTIYF
-	-	TRBV19	TRBJ2-7	TGTGCCAGTAGTATTGTAGCAGGGTTATACGAGCAGTACTTC	CASSIVAGLYEQYF